The sequence of this T cell receptor beta chain was determined in a study of OX40 agonist ivuxolimab in advanced cancers. Study-level background: The group had a mean age of about 64 years, ranged from 23 to 79, and was 80% to 85% male.

This clone was counted only a few times. Blood sampling took place at baseline, cycle 4 day 1, and cycle 7 day 1. The protocol was immunoSEQ multiplex PCR, while the TCRdb copy is restricted to in-frame clones and leaves out a portion. The table records more than 45,000 clones, roughly 86% of them present only once. The specimen comprised CD4+ or CD8+ T cells sorted from blood, sampled in a trial of the OX40 agonist ivuxolimab. The source is an adult with an advanced solid tumor such as melanoma, head and neck, liver or kidney cancer.

CDR3 sequence reads: CASTGTDNQPQHF. The DNA for the CDR3 is TGTGCCAGCACCGGGACAGACAATCAGCCCCAGCATTTT. This sequence joins TRBV2 and TRBJ1-5; 7 nucleotides agree with TRBD1. CDR3 length: 13 residues. The germline gives CDR1 SNHLY, CDR2 FYNNEI. Trimming cost V 7 bases and J 3 bases; bases outside gene matches: 3.